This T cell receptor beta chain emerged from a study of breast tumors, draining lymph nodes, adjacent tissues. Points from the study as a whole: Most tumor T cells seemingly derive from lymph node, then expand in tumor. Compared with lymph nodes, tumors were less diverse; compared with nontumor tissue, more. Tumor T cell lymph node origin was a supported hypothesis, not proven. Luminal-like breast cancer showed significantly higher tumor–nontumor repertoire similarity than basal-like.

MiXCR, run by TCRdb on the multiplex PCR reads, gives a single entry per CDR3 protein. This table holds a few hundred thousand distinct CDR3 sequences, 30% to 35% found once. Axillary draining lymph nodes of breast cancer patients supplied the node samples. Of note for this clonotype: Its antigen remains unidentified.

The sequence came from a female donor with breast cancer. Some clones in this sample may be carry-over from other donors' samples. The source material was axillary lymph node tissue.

The CDR3 nucleotides are TGTGCCAGTAGTTGGGGAAACACCATATATTTT. Protein sequence: CASSWGNTIYF. The chain combines TRBV19 with TRBJ1-3; D gene uncertain. Trimming pared 5 bases from V and 4 bases from J, leaving 3 bases between. The CDR3 is 11 amino acids. Germline V gene data show CDR1 as LNHDA and CDR2 as SQIVND (reference sequence).